This paragraph covers one T cell receptor (beta chain) sequence. What it binds is unknown. The data originate from a study of cytomegalovirus exposure and HLA in healthy donors. Overall study findings and caveats: Reportedly, a later analysis found an Asian-associated ancestry cluster had fewer N-insertions than the approximately 700-donor mean. In a later analysis, at a false discovery rate of 0.05, approximately 16,000 TCR beta sequences matched HLA alleles. TCR beta V- and J-gene trimming was later associated with a missense DCLRE1C variant. A later analysis revealed that TCR association rates differed between HLA loci, peaking at DRB1 and bottoming out at HLA-C.

In the PCR, 60 Vbeta and 13 Jbeta primers were used. Libraries were prepared by immunoSEQ multiplex PCR; TCRdb keeps only in-frame clonotypes and omits some of them. Of nearly 95,000 clones in the sample, roughly 63% are singletons; the top ten hold roughly 6.8%. Germline lookup yields CDR1 MNHNY and CDR2 SVGAGI (reference sequence). This CDR3 comprises 14 residues. After removal of 3 bases from V and 4 bases from J, the junction contained 4 bases not matched to a gene. This chain joins TRBV6-6 and TRBJ2-5; 8 bases agree with TRBD1. Sequenced sample: PBMCs. The receptor's source is a woman under 40 in good health and CMV-seronegative. The CDR3 region is CASSYFGQGETQYF. The CDR3 region has the DNA TGTGCCAGCAGTTATTTCGGACAGGGAGAGACCCAGTACTTC.